This T cell receptor beta chain stems from a study of blood T cell repertoires in COVID-19. At the level of the study: Acute and convalescent COVID-19 samples came from the United States, Italy and Spain. In each case, the material was cDNA or gDNA derived from T cells, B-cell-depleted T cells, or PBMCs.

Germline loops: CDR1 LGHNA, CDR2 YNFKEQ. CDR3 length: 14 residues. V was pared by 3 bases and J by 0 bases, with 1 base of the junction left unmatched. How the authors handled the data: Using reference gene primer amplification, nucleated cell counts were estimated. Sequenced by immunoSEQ multiplex PCR; TCRdb stores in-frame clones only, minus some. V and J calls plus clone size are reproduced from that table; the DNA served to infer D and trimming. The profile shows 100,000 to 150,000 clones, 88% of them singletons. The receptor's source is a human donor in a cohort sampled during active COVID-19. The sequencing input was peripheral blood. The chain joins TRBV4-2 to TRBJ2-5; TRBD2 matches at 7 bases. The CDR3 DNA reads as TGTGCCAGCAGCCAGGGGGGGGACCAAGAGACCCAGTACTTC. Protein: CASSQGGDQETQYF.